The T cell receptor beta chain described here comes from a study of cytomegalovirus exposure and HLA in healthy donors. PCR used 60 Vbeta primers and 13 Jbeta primers. The data were produced by immunoSEQ multiplex PCR, yet TCRdb's version contains in-frame clones alone and is incomplete. The sample yields about 170,000 clones, approximately 84% seen once. Looked up from germline, CDR1 is ENHRY and CDR2 is SYGVKD. The length of the CDR3 is 15 residues. After removal of 2 bases from V and 0 bases from J, the junction contained 2 bases not matched to a gene. Sequences were obtained from PBMCs. The chain combines TRBV10-3 with TRBJ2-3; 7 bases agree with TRBD2. This receptor was taken from a man aged 30 to 39 in good health and CMV-seropositive. DNA for the CDR3: TGTGCCATCAGTGAGGGTAGCGGGAGCACAGATACGCAGTATTTT. This translates into CAISEGSGSTDTQYF.